This T cell receptor (beta chain) was identified in a study of shared clonotypes between healthy human individuals. Notes on the study in general: Against clonotypes common to all four donors, non-shared ones had lower generation probabilities.

Concerning this clone: Its antigen is not identified.

The table came from immunoSEQ multiplex PCR; TCRdb's copy has only in-frame clones and leaves some out. This sample has about 1 million clones, with about 74% found just once. Donors, healthy HIV-negative adults, lacked recent acute infections or vaccinations. V lost 5 bases, J lost 5 bases, and 8 bases stayed unmatched. The CDR3 has 15 amino acids. Germline lookup yields CDR1 MRHNA and CDR2 SNTAGT. This sequence was found in a man younger than 35 in good health. The chain links TRBV6-4 to TRBJ2-3; 9 nucleotides line up with TRBD2. The sequenced sample was memory CD4+ T cells sorted from blood. Subset in this sample: CD45RA-negative fraction. CDR3 DNA sequence: TGTGCCAGCAGTCCATCGGCGGGGGGGCGAGATACGCAGTATTTT. It codes for CASSPSAGGRDTQYF.